These T cell receptor beta chains were read from a single sample in a study of technical replicates of blood from a few donors. Sequencing used immunoSEQ multiplex PCR; TCRdb keeps in-frame clones, though not all of them. This sample has more than 65,000 clones, with about 96% found just once. Sequencing input: T cells isolated from PBMCs. These TCRs come from a human donor in good health. CDR3s include the opening cysteine and the closing phenylalanine or tryptophan. Each record gives: CDR3 protein, CDR3 DNA, clone size, D gene, V gene, J gene. D genes are given only for firm matches. Clone size appears in some rows only: once, few, many, or a class for an expanded clone.

CASAGGGQPQHF	TGTGCCAGCGCGGGAGGGGGACAGCCCCAGCATTTT	.	.	TRBV27	TRBJ1-5
CASGAQSGGQYNEQFF	TGTGCTAGTGGTGCTCAATCAGGGGGGCAATACAATGAGCAGTTCTTC	few	.	TRBV12-5	TRBJ2-1
CSVEGGRGMADTQYF	TGCAGCGTTGAGGGGGGGCGGGGTATGGCAGATACGCAGTATTTT	.	.	TRBV29-1	TRBJ2-3
CASTLTGSEQFF	TGTGCCAGCACCTTAACAGGATCTGAGCAGTTCTTC	once	.	TRBV6-6	TRBJ2-1
CASTFGVAISGYEQFF	TGTGCCAGCACCTTCGGGGTGGCGATCTCGGGCTATGAGCAGTTCTTC	.	.	TRBV7-2	TRBJ2-1
CASSPLPSNSNTGELFF	TGCGCCAGCAGCCCATTACCTAGTAATTCGAACACCGGGGAGCTGTTTTTT	.	.	TRBV5-1	TRBJ2-2
CASCSSGGYEQYF	TGTGCCAGCTGCTCTAGCGGGGGCTACGAGCAGTACTTC	.	TRBD2	TRBV19	TRBJ2-7
CASSLRASTDTQYF	TGTGCCAGCAGCTTGAGAGCGAGCACAGATACGCAGTATTTT	.	.	TRBV5-5	TRBJ2-3
CASSIDREGQETQYF	TGTGCCAGTAGTATAGACAGGGAAGGGCAAGAGACCCAGTACTTC	.	.	TRBV19	TRBJ2-5
CASKQQGAANTQYF	TGTGCCAGCAAGCAACAGGGGGCAGCGAATACGCAGTATTTT	.	TRBD1	TRBV27	TRBJ2-3
CASSLLQAGGIYNEQFF	TGCGCCAGCAGCCTTCTACAAGCGGGAGGAATTTACAATGAGCAGTTCTTC	.	TRBD2	TRBV4-3	TRBJ2-1
CASSAGGTGNDEQYF	TGTGCCAGCTCCGCTGGCGGGACAGGGAACGACGAGCAGTACTTC	.	TRBD1	TRBV18	TRBJ2-7
CASSMGQTYEQYF	TGTGCCAGCAGTATGGGACAAACCTACGAGCAGTACTTC	.	.	TRBV9	TRBJ2-7
CASSLMAGADTGELFF	TGTGCCAGCAGTTTAATGGCGGGAGCGGACACCGGGGAGCTGTTTTTT	.	TRBD2	TRBV27	TRBJ2-2
CASSQGGGYNTGELFF	TGCGCCAGCAGCCAAGGGGGGGGGTATAACACCGGGGAGCTGTTTTTT	.	TRBD2	TRBV4-3	TRBJ2-2
CASSEQVYSGNTIYF	TGTGCCAGTTCCGAACAGGTTTACTCTGGAAACACCATATATTTT	.	.	TRBV19	TRBJ1-3
CASSDSNLAGGKNIQYF	TGTGCCAGCAGTGACTCGAACCTAGCGGGGGGCAAAAACATTCAGTACTTC	once	TRBD2	TRBV6-4	TRBJ2-4
CASSDRVVHEQYF	TGCGCCAGCAGTGACCGGGTCGTACACGAGCAGTACTTC	.	.	TRBV10-1	TRBJ2-7
CASIGQGDGYTF	TGTGCCAGCATCGGACAGGGTGACGGCTACACCTTC	once	TRBD1	TRBV6-5	TRBJ1-2
CASSWGDRDTQYF	TGTGCCAGCAGTTGGGGCGACAGAGATACGCAGTATTTT	.	.	TRBV27	TRBJ2-3
CASDRGSNQPQHF	TGTGCCTCTGACAGGGGAAGCAATCAGCCCCAGCATTTT	.	TRBD1	TRBV7-9	TRBJ1-5
CASSGPGQAYSGNTIYF	TGTGCCAGCAGCGGCCCGGGACAGGCGTACTCTGGAAACACCATATATTTT	.	TRBD1	TRBV9	TRBJ1-3
CASRREGSYNEQFF	TGTGCCAGCCGACGGGAGGGCTCCTACAATGAGCAGTTCTTC	.	TRBD2	TRBV27	TRBJ2-1
CASSQVYAGGSGQPQHF	TGCGCCAGCAGCCAAGTGTATGCAGGGGGGTCCGGGCAGCCCCAGCATTTT	once	TRBD1	TRBV4-3	TRBJ1-5
CASSSPTSGSINEQFF	TGTGCCAGCAGCTCCCCCACTAGCGGGTCCATCAATGAGCAGTTCTTC	.	TRBD2	TRBV7-8	TRBJ2-1
CASSPGGGSGETQYF	TGTGCCAGCAGCCCCGGGGGGGGATCTGGAGAGACCCAGTACTTC	.	TRBD2	TRBV16	TRBJ2-5
CASRSTGEDEKLFF	TGTGCCAGCAGATCCACAGGGGAAGATGAAAAACTGTTTTTT	once	TRBD1	TRBV6-5	TRBJ1-4
CASSFRQANTIYF	TGTGCCAGCAGTTTTAGACAGGCAAACACCATATATTTT	.	.	TRBV27	TRBJ1-3
CASSLSPYEQYF	TGTGCCAGCAGTCTCTCCCCTTACGAGCAGTACTTC	.	.	TRBV28	TRBJ2-7
CASSPRRTKEEQYF	TGTGCCAGCTCACCACGTAGGACTAAGGAGGAGCAGTACTTC	once	.	TRBV18	TRBJ2-7
CAISESSSIKNTDTQYF	TGTGCCATCAGTGAATCCTCTAGCATCAAAAACACAGATACGCAGTATTTT	.	.	TRBV10-3	TRBJ2-3
CASDYPRQGNTDTQYF	TGTGCCAGCGATTACCCCCGACAGGGGAACACAGATACGCAGTATTTT	.	TRBD1	TRBV2	TRBJ2-3
CASSIGAGGLNEQFF	TGTGCCAGTAGTATCGGAGCGGGAGGGCTCAATGAGCAGTTCTTC	.	TRBD2	TRBV19	TRBJ2-1
CSARTEAYGYTF	TGCAGCGCTAGGACGGAGGCGTATGGCTACACCTTC	.	.	TRBV29-1	TRBJ1-2
CASSQVSGQGITGELFF	TGTGCCAGCAGTCAAGTTTCGGGACAGGGTATCACCGGGGAGCTGTTTTTT	once	TRBD1	TRBV2	TRBJ2-2
CASSVGEFF	TGTGCCAGCAGTGTAGGGGAGTTCTTC	.	.	TRBV27	TRBJ2-1
CASSLNSGTGTGELFF	TGTGCCAGCAGCTTAAATAGCGGGACGGGAACCGGGGAGCTGTTTTTT	.	TRBD2	TRBV11-2	TRBJ2-2
CASSLGAGGSYEQYF	TGTGCCAGCAGCTTAGGAGCGGGGGGCTCCTACGAGCAGTACTTC	once	TRBD2	TRBV11-2	TRBJ2-7
CATGVGGLTDTQYF	TGTGCCACCGGGGTTGGGGGGTTGACAGATACGCAGTATTTT	.	.	TRBV15	TRBJ2-3
CASSVAAANYGYTF	TGTGCCAGCAGCGTAGCGGCGGCGAACTATGGCTACACCTTC	.	.	TRBV9	TRBJ1-2
CASSPPSAGGNQPQHF	TGTGCCAGCTCACCACCGTCGGCAGGGGGGAATCAGCCCCAGCATTTT	.	TRBD1	TRBV18	TRBJ1-5
CASSASGRDSNYGYTF	TGTGCCAGCAGCGCCTCGGGCAGGGACTCAAACTATGGCTACACCTTC	.	.	TRBV9	TRBJ1-2
CASSIPGTHIYEQYF	TGTGCCAGTAGTATCCCCGGGACTCATATCTACGAGCAGTACTTC	.	.	TRBV19	TRBJ2-7
CASSFPTGDQPQHF	TGTGCCAGCAGTTTCCCGACAGGGGATCAGCCCCAGCATTTT	.	TRBD1	TRBV27	TRBJ1-5
CASEARTGSDEQYF	TGTGCCAGTGAGGCGAGGACAGGGAGCGACGAGCAGTACTTC	.	TRBD1	TRBV25-1	TRBJ2-7
CASSPGADTQYF	TGTGCCAGCAGCCCGGGGGCAGATACGCAGTATTTT	.	.	TRBV7-9	TRBJ2-3
CAISETSYEQYF	TGTGCCATCAGTGAAACATCCTACGAGCAGTACTTC	.	.	TRBV10-3	TRBJ2-7
CASSRTRSGNTIYF	TGTGCCAGCAGCCGGACACGCTCTGGAAACACCATATATTTT	.	.	TRBV13	TRBJ1-3
CASRDAGTGETGELFF	TGTGCCAGCAGGGACGCCGGGACAGGAGAGACCGGGGAGCTGTTTTTT	.	TRBD1	TRBV27	TRBJ2-2
CACPGLARTGELFF	TGTGCCTGCCCTGGACTAGCACGTACCGGGGAGCTGTTTTTT	.	TRBD2	TRBV7-2	TRBJ2-2
CASSLTLNTEAFF	TGTGCCAGCAGCTTAACCTTGAACACTGAAGCTTTCTTT	.	.	TRBV7-3	TRBJ1-1
CASRDSYSNQPQHF	TGTGCCAGCAGGGACAGTTATAGCAATCAGCCCCAGCATTTT	few	.	TRBV27	TRBJ1-5
CASSPNFYSYNEQFF	TGTGCCAGCTCACCAAACTTCTACTCCTACAATGAGCAGTTCTTC	.	.	TRBV18	TRBJ2-1